This T cell receptor beta chain is from a study of CD8 T cells in ankylosing spondylitis. The CDR3 has 16 amino acids. Germline-derived CDR1 and CDR2 are SQVTM and ANQGSEA. Trimming took 4 bases from V and 5 from J, leaving 21 bases between them. The study's findings and limits: Reportedly, significant enrichment of disease-linked clones occurred in matched ankylosing spondylitis synovial fluid. Peripheral blood held disease-linked clones only at relatively low frequency, and these were CD8+. Apparently characteristic of ankylosing spondylitis blood was a TCR beta motif (under ten highly homologous variants).

This clonotype occurred a few times. Its antigen remains unidentified. Generation of TCR beta libraries employed quantitative 5'-RACE incorporating molecular barcodes. TCRdb reanalysed the 5' RACE reads using MiXCR and keeps one entry per CDR3 protein. The data contain about 150,000 distinct CDR3 sequences, 44% of them singletons. This sequence originates from a male donor with ankylosing spondylitis. Sequenced material: synovial fluid, either unsorted or a sorted T cell fraction (not recorded which). J is TRBJ2-1 and V is TRBV29-1; D could derive from TRBD1 or TRBD2 (5 bases each). The CDR3 sequence: CSVVGTANTQDNEQFF. Here the CDR3 DNA reads TGCAGCGTTGTAGGGACCGCAAATACGCAAGACAATGAGCAGTTCTTC.